The clone carrying this TCR beta chain was seen repeatedly, ten times or more. In the source study's methods: Amplification with reference gene primers provided the estimates of nucleated cell counts. Some clones are missing from TCRdb's copy, which holds only in-frame ones; the method was immunoSEQ multiplex PCR. V, J and clone size derive from that table, while D and trimming were established from the DNA sequence. The table includes 230,000 or so clones, 80% to 85% detected once. The V gene end was trimmed by 7 bases and the J gene end by 3 bases; junction bases not matched to a gene: 10. The CDR3 runs to 18 residues. In germline, CDR1 is SGHTA, CDR2 FQGNSA. The sample comes from a study of blood T cell repertoires in COVID-19. Turning to the study itself: Samples of COVID-19 (acute and convalescent) were obtained from the United States, Italy and Spain.

Participant reports of clinical history set cohort assignment. Symptom resolution, clearance, or two negative PCRs marked donors in Cohort 3 as recovered. The rearrangement joins TRBV7-2 to TRBJ2-2, with 14 bases lining up with TRBD2. Specimen: PBMCs or T cells enriched from blood (not recorded which). The receptor's source is a middle-aged man who had recovered from COVID-19. The CDR3 sequence: CASTLKGTSGSYTGELFF. The CDR3 nucleotides are TGTGCCAGCACCCTGAAGGGGACTAGCGGGAGTTACACCGGGGAGCTGTTTTTT. The full variable domain, its missing parts supplied by reference TRBV7-2 and TRBJ2-2, is GAGVSQSPSNKVTEKGKDVELRCDPISGHTALYWYRQSLGQGLEFLIYFQGNSAPDKSGLPSDRFSAERTGGSVSTLTIQRTQQEDSAVYLCASTLKGTSGSYTGELFFGEGSRLTVL.